This is a list of T cell receptor beta chains from one sample in a study of radiotherapy plus CTLA-4 blockade in lung cancer. TCRdb's copy holds only in-frame clones and misses some; the assay was immunoSEQ multiplex PCR. The data show roughly 48,000 clones, 76% seen once. The sequenced sample was peripheral blood, obtained from a patient treated with radiotherapy plus ipilimumab. These receptors came from a human donor with non-small cell lung cancer who had stable disease on radiotherapy plus ipilimumab. Both conserved end residues are part of each CDR3. D genes are given only for firm matches. Expanded clones get a size class; other rows say once, few or many, or leave the size out.

D	V	size	J	DNA	CDR3
-	TRBV7-8	-	TRBJ1-4	TGTGCCAGCAGCCCATGGGGGTTCGATGAAAAACTGTTTTTT	CASSPWGFDEKLFF
TRBD1	TRBV7-9	-	TRBJ1-2	TGTGCCAGCAGCTTGGGGGACAGGACAAACTATGGCTACACCTTC	CASSLGDRTNYGYTF
-	TRBV11-2	-	TRBJ1-2	TGTGCCAGCAGCACGAGTCGGGCCAACTATGGCTACACCTTC	CASSTSRANYGYTF
-	TRBV13	-	TRBJ2-7	TGTGCCAGCAGCCTGAACCGATTCTCCTACGAGCAGTACTTC	CASSLNRFSYEQYF
-	TRBV15	once	TRBJ2-1	TGTGCCACCAGCAGAGTTCCGCTCTACAATGAGCAGTTCTTC	CATSRVPLYNEQFF
-	TRBV9	-	TRBJ1-2	TGTGCCAGCAGCGTGGGGGGTGGCTATGGCTACACCTTC	CASSVGGGYGYTF
-	TRBV5-4	-	TRBJ1-5	TGTGCCAGCAGCCGGGAGCCCACGACAAATCAGCCCCAGCATTTT	CASSREPTTNQPQHF
-	TRBV28	-	TRBJ2-1	TGTGCCAGCAGTTTCGGGCAGTCCTACAATGAGCAGTTCTTC	CASSFGQSYNEQFF
-	TRBV4-3	-	TRBJ1-6	TGCGCCAGCAGCCAAGAACACACCGCAAATTCACCCCTCCACTTT	CASSQEHTANSPLHF
-	TRBV19	-	TRBJ1-1	TGTGCCAGTAGTATAGATCCCTACTTCAACACTGAAGCTTTCTTT	CASSIDPYFNTEAFF
-	TRBV6-6	-	TRBJ1-6	TGTGCCAGCAGTAGGACAGACCGTAATTCACCCCTCCACTTT	CASSRTDRNSPLHF
-	TRBV11-2	once	TRBJ1-1	TGTGCCAGCAGCCTCGGGACATTTGAAGCTTTCTTT	CASSLGTFEAFF
-	TRBV19	-	TRBJ2-1	TGTGCCAGTAGTATGAGGGCTTCGACAAATGAGCAGTTCTTC	CASSMRASTNEQFF
-	TRBV18	-	TRBJ1-4	TGTGCCAGCTCTCACGAAGCGCGGAGGGAAAAACTGTTTTTT	CASSHEARREKLFF
TRBD1	TRBV6-5	-	TRBJ2-5	TGTGCCAGCAGTTACTCGAATCGGGGACAGGGAGAGACCCAGTACTTC	CASSYSNRGQGETQYF
-	TRBV4-1	-	TRBJ1-2	TGCGCCAGCAGCCAAGCTTTCGGGGGCTACACCTTC	CASSQAFGGYTF
TRBD1	TRBV7-2	-	TRBJ1-3	TGTGCCAGCAGCTCCTCCGGGACAGGATTTAGAGGGTCTGGAAACACCATATATTTT	CASSSSGTGFRGSGNTIYF
-	TRBV19	-	TRBJ2-4	TGTGCCAGTAGTCTCGGATGGGGTAGGGGCATTCAGTACTTC	CASSLGWGRGIQYF
TRBD1	TRBV2	few	TRBJ1-2	TGTGCCAGCAGTGAAACAGGGGGTCATGGCTACACCTTC	CASSETGGHGYTF
-	TRBV30	-	TRBJ1-1	TGTGCCTGGAGGGGGCAGGCACCGAACACTGAAGCTTTCTTT	CAWRGQAPNTEAFF